A selection of T cell receptor beta chains follows, all from one sample in a study of spatial heterogeneity in lung cancer. TCRdb re-analysed the 5' RACE reads in MiXCR, keeping a single row per CDR3 protein. Here the sample spans approximately 9,000 distinct CDR3 sequences, roughly 4.3% being singletons. Material: lung tumor tissue, obtained at surgery. The receptors here all came from a female donor with early-stage non-small cell lung cancer. Both conserved end residues are part of each CDR3. The D gene is left open where the match is weak. Clone size is stated in some rows and not others, as once, few, many or a class when expanded.

D gene,V gene,J gene,clone size,CDR3 DNA,CDR3 protein
-,TRBV12-3/TRBV12-4,TRBJ2-5,large,TGTGCCAGCAGTTTAGCGGGAGGGGGAGAGACCCAGTACTTC,CASSLAGGGETQYF
-,TRBV11-2,TRBJ2-2,many,TGTGCCAGCAGCTTGGGCAGGGCGAACACCGGGGAGCTGTTTTTT,CASSLGRANTGELFF
TRBD1,TRBV30,TRBJ2-1,many,TGTGCCTTCCAATACAGGGGGCTCGACAATGAGCAGTTCTTC,CAFQYRGLDNEQFF
TRBD1,TRBV28,TRBJ2-1,medium-sized,TGTGCCAGCAGCGGTGGGACAGCCAATGAGCAGTTCTTC,CASSGGTANEQFF
-,TRBV5-1,TRBJ2-5,many,TGCGCCAGCAGCTTGGGACAGTTCCGGGAGACCCAGTACTTC,CASSLGQFRETQYF
-,TRBV11-1,TRBJ2-7,many,TGTGCCAGCAGCTTAGATCGCGTGGACGAGCAGTACTTC,CASSLDRVDEQYF
-,TRBV7-2,TRBJ2-3,large,TGTGCCAGCAGCCGGGCAAGGGCCACAGATACGCAGTATTTT,CASSRARATDTQYF
TRBD2,TRBV20-1,TRBJ2-1,many,TGCAGTGCTAGACTAGCGGGAGGCTCGTCCTACAATGAGCAGTTCTTC,CSARLAGGSSYNEQFF
-,TRBV9,TRBJ1-1,many,TGTGCCAGCAGCGTATTACCACTGAACACTGAAGCTTTCTTT,CASSVLPLNTEAFF
-,TRBV20-1,TRBJ1-6,medium-sized,TGCAGTGCTAGGCCTGACAATAATTCACCCCTCCACTTT,CSARPDNNSPLHF
-,TRBV6-1,TRBJ1-4,many,TGTGCCAGCAGTGCGGGTGAGAAGAAGGAAAAACTGTTTTTT,CASSAGEKKEKLFF
-,TRBV5-1,TRBJ2-3,medium-sized,TGCGCCAGCAGCTGGAATCAGGGGCCCACAGATACGCAGTATTTT,CASSWNQGPTDTQYF
TRBD2,TRBV9,TRBJ2-1,many,TGTGCCAGCAGCCCCCGGGGAGCGGGAGGGCCGGGTGAGCAGTTCTTC,CASSPRGAGGPGEQFF
-,TRBV5-1,TRBJ1-1,many,TGCGCCAGCAGCTTGGCCGGGGGGCTGACTGAAGCTTTCTTT,CASSLAGGLTEAFF
-,TRBV7-8,TRBJ2-7,many,TGTGCCAGCACCATGAGCACCCTAGCGCGTTCCTACGAGCAGTACTTC,CASTMSTLARSYEQYF
-,TRBV20-1,TRBJ2-7,many,TGCAGTGCTAGAGTACAGGGCTACGAGCAGTACTTC,CSARVQGYEQYF
-,TRBV28,TRBJ2-5,once,TGTGCCAGAAGGGGAAGAGGAGACCCTTTGGTGAAGAAAAAGTACTTC,CARRGRGDPLVKKKYF
-,TRBV30,TRBJ1-1,many,TGTGCCTGGAGTGTATTGGGGCCTGAAGCTTTCTTT,CAWSVLGPEAFF
TRBD1,TRBV6-5,TRBJ1-2,medium-sized,TGTGCCAGCAGTTACTTCGGGGACAGACTCAATGGCTACACCTTC,CASSYFGDRLNGYTF
TRBD1,TRBV5-1,TRBJ2-1,many,TGCGCCAGCAGCTGGGACAGTTTTAATGAGCAGTTCTTC,CASSWDSFNEQFF
-,TRBV6-5,TRBJ2-2,medium-sized,TGTGCCAGCAGTTACTCGCACGAGAACACCGGGGAGCTGTTTTTT,CASSYSHENTGELFF
-,TRBV11-2,TRBJ1-1,many,TGTGCCAGCAGCTTAATGGGCGGGTACGGTGAAGCTTTCTTT,CASSLMGGYGEAFF
TRBD1,TRBV6-5,TRBJ1-3,few,TGTGCCAGCCGACAGGGCCTTGGAAACACCATATATTTT,CASRQGLGNTIYF
-,TRBV3-1,TRBJ2-2,many,TGTGCCAGCCGCCCCCAAGGGACGGGTTTGAGCACCGGGGAGCTGTTTTTT,CASRPQGTGLSTGELFF
TRBD1,TRBV28,TRBJ2-4,-,TGTGCCAGCAGTCCACCCCAGGGGGTGGGAAACATTCAGTACTTC,CASSPPQGVGNIQYF
-,TRBV7-8,TRBJ2-3,medium-sized,TGTGCCAGCAGCTTAGCGGCTCAGAGGGATACGCAGTATTTT,CASSLAAQRDTQYF
-,TRBV12-3/TRBV12-4,TRBJ1-6,-,TGTGCCAGCAGGCCACGAATTAATTCACCCCTCCACTTT,CASRPRINSPLHF
-,TRBV11-1,TRBJ2-2,many,TGTGCCAGCAGCTTATACGGAGGCGGAGAGAACACCGGGGAGCTGTTTTTT,CASSLYGGGENTGELFF
-,TRBV4-1,TRBJ2-7,medium-sized,TGCGCCAGCAGCCAAGATCTCGGGGGCGCGGGATACGAGCAGTACTTC,CASSQDLGGAGYEQYF